These 26 T cell receptor beta chains originate from one sample sequenced in a study of T-cell reconstitution after alpha-beta-depleted transplantation in children. Unique molecular identifiers were incorporated into the prepared TCRbeta library. Using its own MiXCR run on the PCR reads, TCRdb lists one record per CDR3 protein. The repertoire includes 250,000 to 300,000 distinct CDR3 sequences, almost 10% of them detected once, and 9.5% to 13% sits in the top ten. The source was PBMCs from the stem cell graft donor, collected from the stem cell graft. The source is a human donor who donated a stem cell graft to a child with SCID.

The table lists this clonotype with a few counts. V is TRBV5-1 and J is TRBJ2-3; 15 bases match TRBD2. From germline, CDR1 is SGHRS and CDR2 YFSETQ. The CDR3 runs 16 residues. The V segment lost 5 bases and the J segment 5 bases; nucleotides outside the gene matches: 6. The DNA for the CDR3 is TGCGCCAGCAGTTCCGGACTAGCGGGGGGGCAAGATACGCAGTATTTT. Amino acids: CASSSGLAGGQDTQYF.

On this clonotype: Just one base apart from a much larger clone, this may be a read error. V usage is TRBV10-2 and J usage is TRBJ2-2; no reliable D call. The germline V gene encodes CDR1 WSHSY and CDR2 SAAADI. The CDR3 runs to 13 residues. V was cut by 3 bases and J by 4 bases, with 6 bases left in between. CDR3 nucleotide sequence: TGCGCCAGCAGTGAACAGAGCACCGGGGAGCTGTTTTTT. It specifies CASSEQSTGELFF.

The V and J genes are TRBV27 and TRBJ2-1; possible D gene TRBD2, 5 bases. The CDR3 extends over 15 amino acids. Germline-derived CDR1 and CDR2 are MNHEY and SMNVEV (reference sequence). V dropped 3 bases and J dropped 6 bases, with 15 bases sitting between them. CDR3 residues: CASSLVRGSFNEQFF. CDR3 DNA: TGTGCCAGCAGTTTGGTCAGAGGGAGTTTCAATGAGCAGTTCTTC.

This chain uses TRBV10-3 with TRBJ2-7, with D unresolved. The CDR3 runs to 12 residues. V was clipped by 8 bases and J by 3 bases, with 11 bases between them. The germline V gene encodes CDR1 ENHRY and CDR2 SYGVKD. The CDR3 DNA follows: TGTGCCATCGCAACGGCAAACTACGAGCAGTACTTC. Encoded protein: CAIATANYEQYF.

Comment on this clonotype: At one boundary the junction diverges from the germline segment, which might be a read error. CDR3 nucleotide sequence: TGTGCCAGCAGATTAGCGGGGGGACGAACCGGGGAGCTGTTTTTT. Protein: CASRLAGGRTGELFF. The rearrangement joins TRBV11-2 to TRBJ2-2, with TRBD2 matching 10 bases. CDR1 SGHAT and CDR2 FQNNGV come from the germline V gene. The CDR3 loop spans 15 amino acids.

The chain is built from TRBV7-2 and TRBJ2-1; TRBD2 matches at 10 bases. The CDR3 contains 15 residues. V was clipped by 5 bases and J by 6 bases; unmatched bases: 7. From germline, CDR1 is SGHTA and CDR2 FQGNSA. CDR3 sequence reads: CASSPSSGGPNEQFF. CDR3 nucleotide sequence: TGTGCCAGCAGCCCTTCTAGCGGGGGACCCAATGAGCAGTTCTTC.

The chain recombines TRBV6-1 with TRBJ1-3; no clear D. Germline assignment: CDR1 MNHNS and CDR2 SASEGT. The CDR3 runs to 15 residues. V lost 3 bases and J 0 bases, leaving 9 bases between the germline ends. DNA for the CDR3: TGTGCCAGCAGTGACACAAGTCTCTCTGGAAACACCATATATTTT. As protein: CASSDTSLSGNTIYF.

This clonotype occurred many times. The rearrangement links TRBV7-8 to TRBJ2-2; D perhaps matches TRBD2 (6 bases). V lost 4 bases and J lost 0, with 12 bases in between. The CDR3 covers 16 residues. Germline lookup yields CDR1 SGHVS and CDR2 FQNEAQ. The CDR3 loop is CASSSTGRANTGELFF. The CDR3 DNA sequence: TGTGCCAGCAGCTCCACCGGGAGAGCGAACACCGGGGAGCTGTTTTTT.

As regards this clonotype: Its ends do not fully match the called genes, so a read error is possible. V usage is TRBV14 and J usage is TRBJ1-1; D is uncertain. The CDR3 spans 13 residues. Germline assignment: CDR1 SGHDN and CDR2 FVKESK. The CDR3 sequence: CASSRNWNTEALF. The CDR3 nucleotides read TGTGCCAGCAGCCGCAATTGGAACACTGAAGCTTTATTT. Filled out from reference TRBV14 and TRBJ1-1, the complete variable domain reads EAGVTQFPSHSVIEKGQTVTLRCDPISGHDNLYWYRRVMGKEIKFLLHFVKESKQDESGMPNNRFLAERTGGTYSTLKVQPAELEDSGVYFCASSRNWNTEALFGQGTRLTVV.

There are many counts of this clonotype. The J gene is TRBJ2-5, the V gene TRBV12-3 or TRBV12-4, with D possibly TRBD2 on 5 matching bases. Trimming pared 5 bases from V and 2 bases from J, leaving 12 bases between. The CDR3 contains 14 residues. The CDR3 region has the DNA TGTGCCAGCAGTCAACTAGGGAAGCAAGAGACCCAGTACTTC. It translates to CASSQLGKQETQYF.

This clonotype appeared a few times. The chain has TRBV6-1 and TRBJ2-5; 7 nucleotides line up with TRBD2. Germline V CDR1 and CDR2: MNHNS, SASEGT. V dropped 0 bases and J dropped 4; count of bases not matched to a gene: 5. This CDR3 spans 15 amino acids. CDR3 nucleotides: TGTGCCAGCAGTGAAGCAGAGCGCGGGGGAGAGACCCAGTACTTC. Translation: CASSEAERGGETQYF.

This clonotype has just one count. V gene TRBV5-4 combines with J gene TRBJ2-3; D is perhaps TRBD1 or TRBD2 (5 bases each). Trimming stripped 3 bases from V and 4 bases from J, with 9 bases between. CDR3 length equals 13 residues. The germline gives CDR1 SGHNT, CDR2 YYREEE (reference sequence). CDR3 protein: CASSSRGSDTQYF. In DNA, the CDR3 is TGTGCCAGCAGCTCCCGGGGCTCAGATACGCAGTATTTT.

This clonotype occurred once. The chain uses TRBV7-9 and TRBJ2-2, with D possibly TRBD1 on 6 matching bases. The CDR3 runs to 15 residues. CDR1 is SEHNR and CDR2 is FQNEAQ in the germline V gene (reference sequence). V lost 5 bases, J lost 5 bases, and 15 bases lay in between. CDR3 coding DNA: TGTGCCAGCAGCCTTCCAGGACAGAGGACCGGGGAGCTGTTTTTT. This encodes CASSLPGQRTGELFF.

The genes are TRBV27 and TRBJ2-7; 8 nucleotides match TRBD1. The CDR3 runs 16 residues. Per germline, CDR1 MNHEY and CDR2 SMNVEV (reference sequence). Trimming at V came to 2 bases and at J to 4 bases, leaving 10 bases not matched to a gene. CDR3 sequence reads: CASSLGGQGHLYEQYF. CDR3 DNA: TGTGCCAGCAGTTTAGGAGGACAGGGACACCTATACGAGCAGTACTTC.

The chain joins TRBV2 to TRBJ2-1; D is perhaps TRBD1 or TRBD2 (5 bases each). The germline V and J ends were trimmed by 5 bases and 7 bases, with 18 bases remaining between them. This CDR3 has 15 residues. Germline loops: CDR1 SNHLY, CDR2 FYNNEI. The DNA for the CDR3 is TGTGCCAGCAGTTCGGGACCCCCGAGGGGAAATGAGCAGTTCTTC. Amino acid sequence: CASSSGPPRGNEQFF.

The CDR3 coding sequence is TGCGCCAGCAGCCCATTAGCGGGGAGTGATACGCAGTATTTT. As protein: CASSPLAGSDTQYF. This sequence joins TRBV5-1 and TRBJ2-3; TRBD2 agrees at 8 bases. Germline V gene data show CDR1 as SGHRS and CDR2 as YFSETQ. J lost 6 bases, V lost 4 bases, and 7 bases had no gene match. The length of the CDR3 is 14 residues.

The chain joins TRBV27 to TRBJ2-1, with 8 bases aligning to TRBD1. Germline CDR1 and CDR2: MNHEY and SMNVEV (reference sequence). V lost 1 base to trimming and J lost 2 bases; unmatched junction nucleotides: 10. The CDR3 loop spans 18 amino acids. The CDR3 DNA reads TGTGCCAGCAGTTTATATAGGCTCCGGACAGGGACCTACAATGAGCAGTTCTTC. Its translation: CASSLYRLRTGTYNEQFF.

This clonotype was found a few times. J is TRBJ1-2 and V is TRBV5-6; weak D call: TRBD1 (6 bases). V lost 2 bases, J lost 4 bases, and 15 bases lay in between. The CDR3 is 15 amino acids. CDR1 SGHDT and CDR2 YYEEEE come from the germline V gene. CDR3 sequence reads: CASSLQGLRLYGYTF. The CDR3 nucleotides are TGTGCCAGCAGCTTACAGGGATTACGTCTCTATGGCTACACCTTC.

This clonotype was seen a few times. The chain carries TRBV27 and TRBJ2-7, with D perhaps assigned TRBD1 or TRBD2 (6 bases each). Trimming took 3 bases from V and 0 from J, leaving 12 bases between them. CDR1 is MNHEY and CDR2 is SMNVEV in the germline V gene (reference sequence). CDR3 length: 15 residues. The CDR3 here is CASSLGGGPSYEQYF. The CDR3 bases are TGTGCCAGCAGTTTGGGTGGGGGGCCCTCCTACGAGCAGTACTTC.

This clonotype was seen more than once but under ten times. The chain uses TRBV6-1 and TRBJ1-1, with TRBD1 matching 7 bases. The CDR3 totals 15 residues. Germline V gene data show CDR1 as MNHNS and CDR2 as SASEGT. After removal of 5 bases from V and 0 bases from J, the junction contained 6 bases not matched to a gene. CDR3 in amino acids: CASSSRQGLNTEAFF. In DNA form, the CDR3 reads TGTGCCAGCAGTAGCCGACAGGGACTGAACACTGAAGCTTTCTTT.

The V gene is TRBV2, the J gene TRBJ2-5, with a tentative D call TRBD2 (6 bases). Trimming removed 7 bases at V and 9 bases at J, with 21 bases between. The CDR3 is 14 residues long. Germline loops: CDR1 SNHLY, CDR2 FYNNEI. CDR3 residues: CASTLLVAVMAQYF. Here the CDR3 DNA reads TGTGCCAGCACCTTGTTGGTAGCGGTAATGGCCCAGTACTTC.

This clonotype was seen more than once but under ten times. V gene TRBV7-3 combines with J gene TRBJ2-2; D is unresolved. The germline V gene encodes CDR1 SGHTA and CDR2 FQGTGA. The ends were cut back, 5 bases at V and 3 bases at J, with 7 bases in the middle. The CDR3 consists of 13 residues. The CDR3 coding sequence is TGTGCCAGCAGCCTCTCGGACACCGGGGAGCTGTTTTTT. It translates to CASSLSDTGELFF.

This clonotype was seen repeatedly, ten times or more. The chain is built from TRBV12-3 or TRBV12-4 and TRBJ2-7; D is ambiguous. V was pared by 3 bases and J by 4 bases, with 13 bases between. The CDR3 consists of 14 residues. The CDR3 sequence: CASSLSLSGYEQYF. DNA for the CDR3: TGTGCCAGCAGTTTGAGCCTCAGTGGGTACGAGCAGTACTTC.

This clonotype was seen repeatedly, ten times or more. The V call is TRBV20-1, the J call TRBJ2-1, with TRBD2 matching 8 bases. The junction had 8 bases not matched to a gene; V was cut back by 1 base and J by 0 bases. The CDR3 totals 17 residues. The germline V gene has CDR1 DFQATT and CDR2 SNEGSKA (reference sequence). CDR3 DNA: TGCAGTGCTAGAGGTGGCGGGGGGACTAGCTCCTACAATGAGCAGTTCTTC. Translating gives CSARGGGGTSSYNEQFF.

V is TRBV5-1 and J is TRBJ2-5; D ambiguous. V was clipped by 0 bases and J by 4 bases, with 10 bases between them. Germline assignment: CDR1 SGHRS and CDR2 YFSETQ. This CDR3 is built from 14 residues. This chain's CDR3 is CASSLGMGPETQYF. In DNA form, the CDR3 reads TGCGCCAGCAGCTTGGGAATGGGTCCAGAGACCCAGTACTTC.

This clonotype appeared a few times. This chain connects TRBV12-3 or TRBV12-4 to TRBJ1-4, with D perhaps TRBD1 (6 bases). The CDR3 totals 14 residues. Trimming left V 3 bases short and J 8 bases short, with 13 bases between. The CDR3: CASSFPQGGEKLFF. The CDR3 DNA reads as TGTGCCAGCAGTTTTCCACAGGGTGGCGAAAAACTGTTTTTT.